The sequence of this TCR beta chain was determined in a study of blood T cell repertoires in COVID-19. As for the study in general: The analysed material was cDNA or gDNA that came from T cells, B-cell-depleted T cells, or PBMCs.

The authors' processing: How many nucleated cells were present was estimated from reference gene primer amplification. Profiling relied on immunoSEQ multiplex PCR, and the TCRdb table lists in-frame clones only, not all of them. That table is the source of V, J and clone size, and D and trimming were worked out from the DNA. The sample has roughly 250,000 clones, roughly 80% seen once. Trimming stripped 1 base from V and 2 bases from J, with 9 bases between. The CDR3 has 14 amino acids. Germline V gene data show CDR1 as SGHAT and CDR2 as FQNNGV. The sequenced sample consisted of peripheral blood. V and J are TRBV11-2 and TRBJ2-7; tentatively, D is TRBD2 (5 bases). This clonotype was sampled from a woman in her forties with active or convalescent COVID-19. CDR3 sequence: CASSLAPGTYEQYF. The CDR3 DNA reads TGTGCCAGCAGCTTAGCGCCGGGAACCTACGAGCAGTACTTC.